Each of the 24 T cell receptor beta chains below was sequenced from the same sample in a study of beta chain features in type 1 diabetes. Expressed TCRB transcripts were sequenced, since all the RNA that had been isolated was reverse transcribed. Profiling relied on immunoSEQ multiplex PCR, and the TCRdb table lists in-frame clones only, not all of them. This table holds fewer than 900,000 clones, roughly a sixth found once. The source material was naive CD4+ T cells from blood. Source of these receptors: a woman under 30 in good health.

This clone was recorded a few times. The chain links TRBV6-5 to TRBJ1-2, with a weak D call TRBD1 (6 bases). The germline gives CDR1 MNHEY, CDR2 SVGAGI. This CDR3 contains 10 residues. V lost 10 bases and J lost 8, with 11 bases in between. CDR3 DNA: TGTGCCACCAGGGGTAGGGGCTACACCTTC. Encoded protein: CATRGRGYTF.

This clone was detected only a few times. CDR3 DNA sequence: TGTGCCAGCAGCTTAATTAGCTGGGGTGAGCAGTTCTTC. It specifies CASSLISWGEQFF. The chain combines TRBV11-1 with TRBJ2-1; D gene unclear. Per the germline V gene, CDR1 is SGHAT and CDR2 is FQDESV (reference sequence). Between the trimmed V and J ends, which lost 2 bases and 9 bases, there was a span of 11 bases. This CDR3 has 13 amino acids.

This rearrangement joins TRBV2 to TRBJ2-5; weak D call: TRBD2 (5 bases). Per the germline V gene, CDR1 is SNHLY and CDR2 is FYNNEI. V lost 7 bases, J lost 3 bases, and 15 bases lay in between. There are 14 residues in the CDR3. As DNA, the CDR3 is TGTGCCAGCATATTGGAGGCTGGCAAAGAGACCCAGTACTTC. This encodes CASILEAGKETQYF. Looking up the rest from reference TRBV2 and TRBJ2-5 gives the full variable domain: EPEVTQTPSHQVTQMGQEVILRCVPISNHLYFYWYRQILGQKVEFLVSFYNNEISEKSEIFDDQFSVERPDGSNFTLKIRSTKLEDSAMYFCASILEAGKETQYFGPGTRLLVL.

The chain uses TRBV21-1 and TRBJ1-2; the DNA was not compared with TRBD1, the D call given in the table. TRBV21-1 has pseudogene status. This CDR3 contains 16 residues. CDR3 loop: CASSKAIRGQGCGYTF. In DNA, the CDR3 is TGTGCCAGCAGCAAAGCTATAAGGGGACAGGGGTGCGGCTACACCTTC.

This sequence joins TRBV18 and TRBJ1-1; 7 bases map to TRBD1. Germline V gene data show CDR1 as KGHSH and CDR2 as LQKENI. This CDR3 contains 16 residues. V lost 3 bases to trimming and J lost 2 bases; unmatched junction nucleotides: 9. CDR3 bases: TGTGCCAGCTCACCGTCGGAGGGACAGACAAACACTGAAGCTTTCTTT. Its protein is CASSPSEGQTNTEAFF.

The chain employs TRBV11-1 and TRBJ1-1, with no clear D. Trimming pared 5 bases from V and 1 base from J, leaving 8 bases between. The length of the CDR3 is 13 residues. Germline V gene data show CDR1 as SGHAT and CDR2 as FQDESV (reference sequence). The CDR3 nucleotides read TGTGCCAGCAGCCCGTGGGGGAACACTGAAGCTTTCTTT. Protein: CASSPWGNTEAFF.

The J gene is TRBJ1-1, the V gene TRBV6-5; D uncertain. Trimming shortened V by 5 bases and J by 5 bases, and 6 bases separated the two germline ends. Looked up from germline, CDR1 is MNHEY and CDR2 is SVGAGI. This CDR3 has 11 residues. DNA of the CDR3: TGTGCCAGCAGTGAGTGGACTGAAGCTTTCTTT. This encodes CASSEWTEAFF.

There are a few counts of this clone. The chain combines TRBV6-5 with TRBJ2-2; perhaps TRBD2 as D (5 bases). The CDR3 has 13 amino acids. The germline V gene has CDR1 MNHEY and CDR2 SVGAGI. V dropped 6 bases and J dropped 6 bases, with 11 bases sitting between them. The CDR3 DNA reads TGTGCCAGCAGGCCCGGGATGTCCGGGGAGCTGTTTTTT. Amino acid sequence: CASRPGMSGELFF.

This chain joins TRBV7-9 and TRBJ2-3; no clear D gene. The CDR3 has 16 amino acids. The germline V and J ends were trimmed by 0 bases and 2 bases, with 12 bases remaining between them. Germline assignment: CDR1 SEHNR and CDR2 FQNEAQ (reference sequence). The CDR3 DNA is TGTGCCAGCAGCTTAGCGCCTGGCAGTTACACAGATACGCAGTATTTT. Amino acid sequence: CASSLAPGSYTDTQYF.

This clone was detected many times. The chain carries TRBV21-1 and TRBJ2-3; whether TRBD1, the table's D call, matches the DNA was not checked. TRBV21-1 is given as a pseudogene. The CDR3 contains 17 residues. DNA of the CDR3: TGTGCCAGCAGCAAAGAGGGACATCCCAGGGGGGCAGATACGCAGTATTTT. Its protein is CASSKEGHPRGADTQYF.

The chain has TRBV18 and TRBJ1-4; D is perhaps TRBD1 (5 bases). V lost 5 bases and J lost 4, with 20 bases in between. The CDR3 has 17 residues. Germline V CDR1 and CDR2: KGHSH, LQKENI. The CDR3 protein is CASSSGDRGANNEKLFF. The CDR3 DNA reads as TGTGCCAGCTCATCGGGGGATCGAGGGGCCAATAATGAAAAACTGTTTTTT. Full variable domain (outside the CDR3, taken from reference TRBV18 and TRBJ1-4): NAGVMQNPRHLVRRRGQEARLRCSPMKGHSHVYWYRQLPEEGLKFMVYLQKENIIDESGMPKERFSAEFPKEGPSILRIQQVVRGDSAAYFCASSSGDRGANNEKLFFGSGTQLSVL.

The V and J genes are TRBV28 and TRBJ2-5, with D tentatively TRBD1 (6 bases). The CDR3 is 13 amino acids. V lost 11 bases to trimming and J lost 1 base, with 14 bases between them. Germline lookup yields CDR1 MDHEN and CDR2 SYDVKM. CDR3 protein: CAAVGTPQETQYF. CDR3 nucleotide sequence: TGTGCCGCAGTCGGGACACCCCAAGAGACCCAGTACTTC.

This clone was observed at least ten times. This chain links TRBV10-3 with TRBJ1-3; perhaps TRBD1 as D (6 bases). V lost 10 bases to trimming and J lost 4 bases, with 11 bases between them. Germline CDR1 is ENHRY and CDR2 is SYGVKD. The CDR3 is made up of 12 amino acids. CDR3 sequence (DNA): TGTGCCAGCTCAGGGACAGGAAACACCATATATTTT. Amino acid sequence: CASSGTGNTIYF.

The rearrangement joins TRBV5-1 to TRBJ2-3; the match to TRBD2 covers 12 bases. The CDR3 is 17 residues long. From germline, CDR1 is SGHRS and CDR2 YFSETQ. J gave up 3 bases and V 4 bases, and 9 bases lay outside the gene matches. As DNA, the CDR3 is TGCGCCAGCAGCCTAGCGGGAGGGCCAGGGACTACAGATACGCAGTATTTT. Translating gives CASSLAGGPGTTDTQYF.

This clone was observed a handful of times. The chain uses TRBV28 and TRBJ2-1; D is tentatively TRBD1 or TRBD2 (6 bases each). This CDR3 region has 14 residues. The germline CDR1 and CDR2 sequences are MDHEN and SYDVKM. Trimming took off 4 bases at V and 4 bases at J, with 11 bases between the two ends. The DNA for the CDR3 is TGTGCCAGCAGTTATGGGGGGCCGTACAATGAGCAGTTCTTC. Protein: CASSYGGPYNEQFF. Full variable domain (outside the CDR3, taken from reference TRBV28 and TRBJ2-1): DVKVTQSSRYLVKRTGEKVFLECVQDMDHENMFWYRQDPGLGLRLIYFSYDVKMKEKGDIPEGYSVSREKKERFSLILESASTNQTSMYLCASSYGGPYNEQFFGPGTRLTVL.

This rearrangement joins TRBV10-3 to TRBJ2-2; no definite D call. V gave up 0 bases and J gave up 0 bases, with 8 bases separating them. The CDR3 has 16 residues. CDR1 is ENHRY and CDR2 is SYGVKD in the germline V gene. CDR3 region: CAISESGGTNTGELFF. CDR3 in DNA: TGTGCCATCAGTGAGTCCGGCGGAACGAACACCGGGGAGCTGTTTTTT.

V gene TRBV5-6 combines with J gene TRBJ2-6; D remains unclear. The germline V gene has CDR1 SGHDT and CDR2 YYEEEE. The CDR3 extends over 12 amino acids. The germline V and J ends were trimmed by 1 base and 5 bases, with 1 base remaining between them. The DNA for the CDR3 is TGTGCCAGCAGCTTGTGGGCCAACGTCCTGACTTTC. As protein: CASSLWANVLTF.

This chain joins TRBV11-2 and TRBJ2-1, with D hard to call. Trimming took 4 bases from V and 3 from J, leaving 10 bases between them. Per germline, CDR1 SGHAT and CDR2 FQNNGV. The CDR3 sequence is 14 residues long. This CDR3 is CASSYNPHYNEQFF. CDR3 coding DNA: TGTGCCAGCAGCTACAATCCCCACTACAATGAGCAGTTCTTC.

The chain couples TRBV7-2 to TRBJ2-3, with 10 bases identical to TRBD2. CDR3 size: 17 residues. Germline V gene sequence: CDR1 SGHTA, CDR2 FQGNSA. The V segment lost 6 bases and the J segment 0 bases; nucleotides outside the gene matches: 9. As DNA, the CDR3 is TGTGCCAGCAGAGCAGATCCGACTAGCGGGAGCACAGATACGCAGTATTTT. Translated: CASRADPTSGSTDTQYF.

The J gene is TRBJ1-2, the V gene TRBV4-2; 9 nucleotides line up with TRBD1. V lost 0 bases and J lost 5; bases outside the gene matches: 13. CDR1 is LGHNA and CDR2 is YNFKEQ in the germline V gene. The CDR3 runs to 18 residues. This CDR3 reads CASSQDAQGAKVGYGYTF. For the CDR3, the DNA is TGTGCCAGCAGCCAAGACGCACAGGGGGCTAAGGTGGGGTATGGCTACACCTTC.

V usage is TRBV5-4 and J usage is TRBJ2-5, with no clear D. Germline V gene data show CDR1 as SGHNT and CDR2 as YYREEE (reference sequence). The CDR3 length is 13 residues. Trimming took 3 bases from V and 4 from J, leaving 10 bases between them. The CDR3 bases are TGTGCCAGCAGCTGGCCTGGTGCAGAGACCCAGTACTTC. Amino acids: CASSWPGAETQYF. Looking up the rest from reference TRBV5-4 and TRBJ2-5 gives the full variable domain: ETGVTQSPTHLIKTRGQQVTLRCSSQSGHNTVSWYQQALGQGPQFIFQYYREEENGRGNFPPRFSGLQFPNYSSELNVNALELDDSALYLCASSWPGAETQYFGPGTRLLVL.

A word on this clone: The sample holds other DNA sequences that translate to the same CDR3. The chain combines TRBV28 with TRBJ2-3, with D possibly matching TRBD2 (5 bases). The CDR3 runs 11 residues. V lost 9 bases, J lost 6 bases, and 10 bases lay in between. Germline CDR1 and CDR2: MDHEN and SYDVKM. The CDR3 region has the DNA TGTGCCAGTAGCTCGGGGGATACGCAGTATTTT. Encoded protein: CASSSGDTQYF.

This clone showed up just a few times. V usage is TRBV7-9 and J usage is TRBJ1-1; D possibly corresponds to TRBD1 (5 bases). Trimming left V 9 bases short and J 1 base short, with 12 bases between. This CDR3 is 13 amino acids long. Germline CDR1 reads SEHNR; CDR2 reads FQNEAQ (reference sequence). The CDR3 nucleotides read TGTGCCAGTCAGGGTATGGAGAACACTGAAGCTTTCTTT. Residues: CASQGMENTEAFF.

V and J are TRBV11-1 and TRBJ1-4; D is ambiguous. Trimming took 3 bases from V and 8 from J, leaving 19 bases between them. The CDR3 covers 16 residues. The germline V gene has CDR1 SGHAT and CDR2 FQDESV (reference sequence). CDR3 sequence (DNA): TGTGCCAGCAGCTTGGGAAGTCCAACAGCGCCCGAAAAACTGTTTTTT. Protein sequence: CASSLGSPTAPEKLFF.